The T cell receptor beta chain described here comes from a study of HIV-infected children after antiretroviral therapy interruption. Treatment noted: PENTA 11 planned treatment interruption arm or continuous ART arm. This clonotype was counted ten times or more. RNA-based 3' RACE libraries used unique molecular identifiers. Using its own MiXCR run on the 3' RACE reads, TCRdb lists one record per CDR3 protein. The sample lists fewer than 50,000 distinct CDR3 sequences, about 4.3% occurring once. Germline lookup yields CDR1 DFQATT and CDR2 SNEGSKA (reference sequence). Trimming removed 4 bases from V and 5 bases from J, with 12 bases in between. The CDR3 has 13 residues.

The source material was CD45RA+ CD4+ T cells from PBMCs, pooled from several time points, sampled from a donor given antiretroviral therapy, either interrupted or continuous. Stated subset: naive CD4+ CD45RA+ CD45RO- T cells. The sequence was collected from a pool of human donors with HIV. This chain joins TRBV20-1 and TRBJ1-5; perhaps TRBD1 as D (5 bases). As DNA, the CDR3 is TGCAGTGCTAACCGGGACGGAGATCAGCCCCAGCATTTT. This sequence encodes CSANRDGDQPQHF.